The TCR beta chain under discussion was sequenced for a study of blood T cell repertoires in COVID-19. Some clones are missing from TCRdb's copy, which holds only in-frame ones; the method was immunoSEQ multiplex PCR. The sample has 65,000 to 100,000 clones; roughly nine tenths are singletons. This clonotype was sampled from a man over 45 with acute or convalescent COVID-19. Sequenced material: peripheral blood.

The CDR3 coding sequence is TGTGCCAGCTCAACCGCAAGGGGGCACGGGATGAACACTGAAGCTTTCTTT. Translating it yields CASSTARGHGMNTEAFF. The rearrangement joins TRBV18 to TRBJ1-1, with TRBD1 identical over 7 bases. The CDR3 is 17 amino acids. Looked up from germline, CDR1 is KGHSH and CDR2 is LQKENI. With V trimmed by 5 bases and J by 0 bases, 12 bases remained unmatched.